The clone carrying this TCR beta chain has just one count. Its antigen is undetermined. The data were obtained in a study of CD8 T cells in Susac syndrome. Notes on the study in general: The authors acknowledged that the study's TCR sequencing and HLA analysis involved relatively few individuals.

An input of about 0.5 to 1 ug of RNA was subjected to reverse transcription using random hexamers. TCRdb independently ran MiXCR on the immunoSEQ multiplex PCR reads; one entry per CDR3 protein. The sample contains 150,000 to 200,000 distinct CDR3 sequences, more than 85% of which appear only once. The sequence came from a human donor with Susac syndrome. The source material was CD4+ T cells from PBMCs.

The CDR3 region has the DNA TGCAGTGCTTCGGGCCGGTTGAACACTGAAGCTTTCTTT. This codes for CSASGRLNTEAFF. The chain recombines TRBV20-1 with TRBJ1-1; D not resolved. V lost 5 bases and J lost 0, with 10 bases in between. CDR1 and CDR2 from the germline V gene are DFQATT and SNEGSKA (reference sequence). This CDR3 has 13 amino acids.